Listed here are 10 T cell receptor beta chains from one sample, sequenced in a study of response to subunit inactivated influenza vaccine. MiXCR, applied by TCRdb to the RT-PCR reads, yields one record per CDR3 protein. The table lists fewer than 250,000 distinct CDR3 sequences, about an eighth of them singletons. This material consisted of CD8+ T cells sorted from PBMCs, taken more than 4 days after vaccination. These receptors all come from a man aged 50-59 years who received an inactivated influenza vaccine.

This clonotype has a count of ten or more. The chain couples TRBV6-5 to TRBJ2-5, with a weak D call TRBD2 (5 bases). The V end lost 1 base, the J end lost 7 bases, and 13 bases lay between the germline ends. This CDR3 is built from 14 residues. CDR1 and CDR2 (germline): MNHEY, SVGAGI. Here the CDR3 reads CASSYYLGEGTQYF. The DNA for the CDR3 is TGTGCCAGCAGTTACTACTTAGGAGAGGGGACCCAGTACTTC.

V and J are TRBV20-1 and TRBJ1-3; no reliable D call. The germline gives CDR1 DFQATT, CDR2 SNEGSKA (reference sequence). This CDR3 spans 13 amino acids. V lost 1 base and J lost 2, with 6 bases in between. DNA for the CDR3: TGCAGTGCTAGAGGAGGGACTGGAAACACCATATATTTT. Its protein product is CSARGGTGNTIYF.

This clonotype was detected a few times. This chain links TRBV4-3 with TRBJ1-2, with D uncertain. The CDR3 is 16 residues long. Trimming removed 0 bases at V and 4 bases at J, with 15 bases between. Germline-derived CDR1 and CDR2 are LGHNA and YSLEER. CDR3 amino acids: CASSQDPWVTTYGYTF. Written as DNA, the CDR3 is TGCGCCAGCAGCCAAGATCCATGGGTGACGACCTATGGCTACACCTTC.

Of note for this clonotype: This clone may be a read error of a much larger clone one base away. This rearrangement joins TRBV6-2 or TRBV6-3 to TRBJ2-1, with D unclear. The germline V gene has CDR1 MNHEY and CDR2 SVGEGT. This CDR3 contains 15 residues. CDR3 protein: CASSSDGSSYNEQSF. CDR3 DNA sequence: TGTGCCAGCAGTTCGGACGGATCCTCCTACAATGAGCAGTCCTTC.

The gene calls are TRBV11-2 and TRBJ2-3; D gene uncertain. The V end was cut by 1 base, the J end by 1 base, with 12 bases between. The length of the CDR3 is 16 residues. Germline V CDR1 and CDR2: SGHAT, FQNNGV. CDR3 in amino acids: CASSLGVAPGTDTQYF. For the CDR3, the DNA is TGTGCCAGCAGCTTAGGTGTAGCCCCGGGCACAGATACGCAGTATTTT.

This clonotype came up a few times. The chain uses TRBV4-2 and TRBJ2-1, with D possibly being TRBD1 or TRBD2 (7 bases each). Germline lookup yields CDR1 LGHNA and CDR2 YNFKEQ. V gave up 4 bases and J gave up 0 bases, with 22 bases separating them. The CDR3 totals 19 residues. Here the CDR3 reads CASSPQGGLGKSSYNEQFF. The DNA for the CDR3 is TGTGCCAGCAGCCCTCAGGGGGGGTTGGGAAAGAGCTCCTACAATGAGCAGTTCTTC.

This clonotype was counted a single time. The chain recombines TRBV6-5 with TRBJ1-1, with D possibly matching TRBD1 (5 bases). The CDR3 consists of 15 residues. V lost 3 bases to trimming and J lost 0 bases, with 11 bases between them. Germline V lookup: CDR1 MNHEY, CDR2 SVGAGI. The CDR3 DNA reads as TGTGCCAGCAGTTATGGGGGATTCATGAACACTGAAGCTTTCTTT. Its translation is CASSYGGFMNTEAFF.

This clonotype was seen a few times. This chain links TRBV12-3 or TRBV12-4 with TRBJ2-2; TRBD1 might be the D (7 bases). Trimming left V 6 bases short and J 0 bases short, with 17 bases between. The length of the CDR3 is 17 residues. The CDR3 is CASRETDRDSNTGELFF. The CDR3 region has the DNA TGTGCCAGCAGGGAGACAGACAGGGACTCGAACACCGGGGAGCTGTTTTTT.

This clonotype has only a few counts. V is TRBV10-3 and J is TRBJ2-2; D remains unclear. Germline CDR1 ENHRY, CDR2 SYGVKD. The CDR3 totals 15 residues. V shed 10 bases and J shed 0 bases, with 15 bases lying between them. In DNA form, the CDR3 reads TGTGCCACCTATGCGGTCCAGTCGAACACCGGGGAGCTGTTTTTT. This sequence encodes CATYAVQSNTGELFF.

The V and J genes are TRBV6-6 and TRBJ2-7, with D uncertain. Trimming shortened V by 0 bases and J by 5 bases, and 5 bases separated the two germline ends. Per the germline V gene, CDR1 is MNHNY and CDR2 is SVGAGI (reference sequence). The CDR3 sequence is 12 residues long. CDR3 sequence reads: CASSYSLDEQYF. Here the CDR3 DNA reads TGTGCCAGCAGTTACTCTTTGGACGAGCAGTACTTC.